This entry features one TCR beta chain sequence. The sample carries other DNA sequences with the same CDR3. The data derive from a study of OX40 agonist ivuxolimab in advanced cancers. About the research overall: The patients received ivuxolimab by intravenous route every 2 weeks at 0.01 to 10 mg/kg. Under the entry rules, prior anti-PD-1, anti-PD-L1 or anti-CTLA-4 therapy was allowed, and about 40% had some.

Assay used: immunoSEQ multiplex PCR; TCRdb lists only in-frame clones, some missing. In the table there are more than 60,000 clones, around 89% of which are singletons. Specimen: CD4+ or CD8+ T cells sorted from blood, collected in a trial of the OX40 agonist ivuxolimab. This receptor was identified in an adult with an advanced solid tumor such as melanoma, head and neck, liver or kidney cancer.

For the CDR3, the DNA is TGTGCCAGCAGCTCGGGACAGGGATACAATGAGCAGTTCTTC. Its translation is CASSSGQGYNEQFF. The chain couples TRBV7-9 to TRBJ2-1; 9 bases fit TRBD1. The CDR3 spans 14 residues. The V and J ends lost 4 bases and 4 bases, in that order; junction bases with no gene match: 2. Germline values: CDR1 SEHNR, CDR2 FQNEAQ (reference sequence). The full variable domain, in which reference TRBV7-9 and TRBJ2-1 provide the parts outside the CDR3, is DTGVSQNPRHKITKRGQNVTFRCDPISEHNRLYWYRQTLGQGPEFLTYFQNEAQLEKSRLLSDRFSAERPKGSFSTLEIQRTEQGDSAMYLCASSSGQGYNEQFFGPGTRLTVL.